These 28 T cell receptor beta chains came from one sample sequenced in a study of blood T cell repertoires in COVID-19. The protocol was immunoSEQ multiplex PCR, while the TCRdb copy is restricted to in-frame clones and leaves out a portion. The sample contains over 85,000 clones, around 87% of which appear only once. Sequencing input: peripheral blood. The receptors were sampled from a human donor in a cohort sampled during active COVID-19.

The CDR3 region has the DNA TGTGCCAGCAGCCAAGGCAGGGGAGGAAACACCATATATTTT. This encodes CASSQGRGGNTIYF. The chain recombines TRBV3-1 (or the pseudogene TRBV3-2) with TRBJ1-3, with a tentative D call TRBD1 (6 bases). Germline V gene lookup returns CDR1 LGHDT and CDR2 YNNKEL (reference sequence). V dropped 1 base and J dropped 4 bases, with 8 bases sitting between them. The CDR3 consists of 14 residues.

The chain is built from TRBV11-2 and TRBJ1-3; 10 nucleotides align to TRBD1. The germline V gene encodes CDR1 SGHAT and CDR2 FQNNGV. CDR3 length equals 17 residues. V lost 1 base, J lost 0 bases, and 3 bases stayed unmatched. The CDR3, as DNA: TGTGCCAGCAGCTTAGGGGACAGGGGTATCTCTGGAAACACCATATATTTT. Amino acid sequence: CASSLGDRGISGNTIYF.

V is TRBV11-3 and J is TRBJ2-1; D perhaps matches TRBD1 (5 bases). The germline V gene has CDR1 SGHNT and CDR2 YENEEA. V lost 4 bases and J lost 0, with 16 bases in between. CDR3 size: 17 residues. The CDR3, as DNA: TGTGCCAGCAGCTCCGGACATTCTGGCAGCTCCTACAATGAGCAGTTCTTC. This encodes CASSSGHSGSSYNEQFF.

This chain links TRBV28 with TRBJ1-2; TRBD1 matches at 12 bases. With V trimmed by 7 bases and J by 8 bases, 14 bases remained unmatched. Per germline, CDR1 MDHEN and CDR2 SYDVKM. The CDR3 is 16 amino acids. The CDR3 sequence is CASNTKARDRGQGYTF. The CDR3 region has the DNA TGTGCCAGCAATACCAAGGCCCGGGACAGGGGGCAGGGCTACACCTTC.

This chain joins TRBV10-3 and TRBJ2-2, with a tentative D call TRBD1 (6 bases). Per the germline V gene, CDR1 is ENHRY and CDR2 is SYGVKD. This CDR3 has 16 amino acids. Trimming left V 6 bases short and J 0 bases short, with 14 bases between. This CDR3 is CAISLLTGPNTGELFF. The CDR3 DNA is TGTGCCATCAGCCTCTTGACAGGCCCGAACACCGGGGAGCTGTTTTTT.

This chain connects TRBV11-2 to TRBJ1-6, with D unresolved. The V end lost 8 bases, the J end lost 12 bases, and 11 bases lay between the germline ends. Germline CDR1 and CDR2: SGHAT and FQNNGV. The CDR3 length is 11 residues. The CDR3 protein is CASRWEKPLHF. The DNA for the CDR3 is TGTGCCAGCCGCTGGGAGAAACCCCTCCACTTT.

This chain joins TRBV9 and TRBJ2-5, with D tentatively TRBD1 (6 bases). Germline CDR1 SGDLS, CDR2 YYNGEE. V was shortened by 1 base and J by 5 bases, with 15 bases between the two germline ends. The CDR3 runs to 15 residues. The CDR3 nucleotides read TGTGCCAGCAGCGTACAGGGGTCCCCTCAGGAGACCCAGTACTTC. It yields the protein CASSVQGSPQETQYF.

The chain recombines TRBV4-2 with TRBJ1-1; the match to TRBD1 covers 7 bases. The germline V gene has CDR1 LGHNA and CDR2 YNFKEQ. This CDR3 region has 15 residues. V lost 1 base to trimming and J lost 4 bases; unmatched junction nucleotides: 6. The CDR3 loop reads CASSQGQGSGTEAFF. The CDR3 DNA follows: TGTGCCAGCAGCCAAGGACAGGGTTCGGGCACTGAAGCTTTCTTT.

The rearrangement links TRBV19 to TRBJ1-2, with TRBD1 as a possible D gene (6 bases). This CDR3 has 17 amino acids. CDR1 and CDR2 from the germline V gene are LNHDA and SQIVND (reference sequence). Between the trimmed V and J ends, which lost 7 bases and 6 bases, there was a span of 27 bases. The CDR3 DNA reads as TGTGCCAGTACCCCAGGGAAGGGGATTCTGGGGGCTCATGGCTACACCTTC. Its translation: CASTPGKGILGAHGYTF.

The rearrangement joins TRBV5-1 to TRBJ1-2; 8 bases map to TRBD1. Germline assignment: CDR1 SGHRS and CDR2 YFSETQ. Trimming took 4 bases from V and 5 from J; bases not matched to a gene: 4. The CDR3 is 13 amino acids. CDR3 amino acids: CASSPGQGYGYTF. The CDR3 bases are TGCGCCAGCAGCCCAGGACAGGGTTATGGCTACACCTTC.

The rearrangement joins TRBV6-4 to TRBJ1-6; possible D gene TRBD1, 5 bases. The CDR3 consists of 13 residues. V shed 6 bases and J shed 8 bases, with 11 bases lying between them. The germline CDR1 and CDR2 sequences are MRHNA and SNTAGT. The CDR3 nucleotides are TGTGCCAGCAGACAGGAGGGATATTCACCCCTCCACTTT. It is translated as CASRQEGYSPLHF.

The chain employs TRBV28 and TRBJ1-3; D may be TRBD1 (6 bases). Germline V CDR1 and CDR2: MDHEN, SYDVKM. V gave up 5 bases and J gave up 3 bases, with 11 bases separating them. This CDR3 spans 14 amino acids. The CDR3 region has the DNA TGTGCCAGCAGTCACTACAGGGATGGAAACACCATATATTTT. Translating gives CASSHYRDGNTIYF.

The chain has TRBV7-2 and TRBJ1-2, with TRBD1 identical over 8 bases. V gave up 0 bases and J gave up 7 bases; unmatched junction bases: 13. The CDR3 is 17 residues long. Germline CDR1 is SGHTA and CDR2 is FQGNSA. The CDR3, as DNA: TGTGCCAGCAGCTTAGCGACGGACAGGGTAATATCTGGTGGCTACACCTTC. Translated: CASSLATDRVISGGYTF.

The CDR3: CASRDNLGKGTDTQYF. The DNA for the CDR3 is TGTGCCAGCAGGGATAACCTCGGAAAGGGGACAGATACGCAGTATTTT. V and J are TRBV6-6 and TRBJ2-3; possibly TRBD1 for D (5 bases). Germline values: CDR1 MNHNY, CDR2 SVGAGI (reference sequence). Deletions cut 6 bases from V and 3 bases from J, with 19 bases between. CDR3 length: 16 amino acids.

The chain combines TRBV5-1 with TRBJ1-5; TRBD1 might be the D (5 bases). V was trimmed by 0 bases and J by 2 bases, leaving 12 bases between them. The CDR3 loop spans 16 amino acids. Germline V gene lookup returns CDR1 SGHRS and CDR2 YFSETQ. The CDR3 region is CASSLAGGGGNQPQHF. The CDR3 DNA reads TGCGCCAGCAGCTTGGCCGGGGGAGGGGGCAATCAGCCCCAGCATTTT.

J is TRBJ2-2 and V is TRBV6-6; no clear D gene. The CDR3 covers 14 residues. The V end was cut by 6 bases, the J end by 8 bases, with 16 bases between. Germline V gene data show CDR1 as MNHNY and CDR2 as SVGAGI (reference sequence). This chain's CDR3 is CASRYDHGAGELFF. In DNA, the CDR3 is TGTGCCAGCAGATACGATCATGGAGCAGGGGAGCTGTTTTTT.

This rearrangement joins TRBV29-1 to TRBJ2-1; 9 nucleotides line up with TRBD2. The V and J ends lost 6 bases and 0 bases, in that order; junction bases with no gene match: 6. CDR1 and CDR2 from the germline V gene are SQVTM and ANQGSEA. CDR3 size: 15 residues. The CDR3 bases are TGCAGCGTGGCCCCACTAGCGGGCTCCTACAATGAGCAGTTCTTC. It encodes CSVAPLAGSYNEQFF.

The table lists this clone with a count of one. The chain couples TRBV7-9 to TRBJ1-6, with TRBD1 as a possible D gene (5 bases). The CDR3 is made up of 14 amino acids. Germline CDR1 is SEHNR and CDR2 is FQNEAQ (reference sequence). V shed 2 bases and J shed 7 bases, with 9 bases lying between them. The CDR3 DNA is TGTGCCAGCAGCTTAAGGGGCGAAAATTCACCCCTCCACTTT. Translation gives CASSLRGENSPLHF.

This chain uses TRBV7-3 with TRBJ1-2, with 7 positions matching TRBD1. The CDR3 contains 15 residues. From germline, CDR1 is SGHTA and CDR2 FQGTGA. The J segment lost 4 bases and the V segment lost 4 bases, leaving 9 bases of the junction unmatched. DNA of the CDR3: TGTGCCAGCAGCTCGAACGCAGGGGGGAGCTATGGCTACACCTTC. Encoded protein: CASSSNAGGSYGYTF.

The chain recombines TRBV11-2 with TRBJ2-7, with TRBD1 as a possible D gene (6 bases). The CDR3 covers 15 residues. Germline V CDR1 and CDR2: SGHAT, FQNNGV. Trimming pared 1 base from V and 3 bases from J, leaving 13 bases between. As DNA, the CDR3 is TGTGCCAGCAGCTTAGGGGTACAGGGAAACTACGAGCAGTACTTC. Protein: CASSLGVQGNYEQYF.

The chain is built from TRBV14 and TRBJ2-3, with D possibly matching TRBD2 (6 bases). The CDR3 covers 16 residues. The germline CDR1 and CDR2 sequences are SGHDN and FVKESK. V lost 4 bases and J 0 bases, leaving 14 bases between the germline ends. DNA of the CDR3: TGTGCCAGCAGCCCCCGGTCGGGGACTAGCACAGATACGCAGTATTTT. This encodes CASSPRSGTSTDTQYF.

The V gene is TRBV1, the J gene TRBJ2-7; TRBD2 was called by the table and not checked on the DNA. TRBV1 is termed a pseudogene. The length of the CDR3 is 17 residues. CDR3: CTSSQDRDSRVSYEQYF. DNA for the CDR3: TGCACCAGCAGCCAAGATCGAGACTCAAGAGTCTCCTACGAGCAGTACTTC.

The chain has TRBV27 and TRBJ2-1, with D possibly being TRBD2 (6 bases). The germline V and J ends were trimmed by 6 bases and 9 bases, with 21 bases remaining between them. Germline CDR1 MNHEY, CDR2 SMNVEV (reference sequence). The CDR3 totals 15 residues. CDR3 region: CASSPLTAVGGEQFF. The CDR3 DNA reads TGTGCCAGCAGCCCTCTGACAGCGGTGGGGGGTGAGCAGTTCTTC.

This sequence joins TRBV5-1 and TRBJ2-5, with D perhaps TRBD2 (6 bases). From germline, CDR1 is SGHRS and CDR2 YFSETQ. The ends were cut back, 0 bases at V and 9 bases at J, with 15 bases in the middle. This CDR3 has 14 amino acids. The CDR3 sequence is CASSLEAGGSAQYF. Here the CDR3 DNA reads TGCGCCAGCAGCTTGGAGGCTGGGGGGTCGGCCCAGTACTTC.

The chain joins TRBV5-4 to TRBJ2-5, with 7 bases matching TRBD1. V lost 4 bases and J lost 1; bases outside the gene matches: 4. Per germline, CDR1 SGHNT and CDR2 YYREEE (reference sequence). CDR3 length: 14 amino acids. For the CDR3, the DNA is TGTGCCAGCAGCCAGGGACAGCGCCAAGAGACCCAGTACTTC. This encodes CASSQGQRQETQYF.

The chain joins TRBV7-9 to TRBJ2-3; 8 bases are shared with TRBD1. The CDR3 spans 15 residues. Unmatched junction bases numbered 2, after V lost 1 base and J lost 2 bases. The germline V gene encodes CDR1 SEHNR and CDR2 FQNEAQ (reference sequence). The chain's CDR3 is CASSLGTGSTDTQYF. The CDR3, as DNA: TGTGCCAGCAGCTTAGGGACAGGGTCCACAGATACGCAGTATTTT.

This chain uses TRBV6-5 with TRBJ2-4, with TRBD1 identical over 7 bases. The V gene's germline CDR1 is MNHEY and CDR2 SVGAGI. V gave up 6 bases and J gave up 7 bases; unmatched junction bases: 9. CDR3 length: 14 residues. CDR3 loop: CASSHGPQGNIQYF. The CDR3 region has the DNA TGTGCCAGCAGCCACGGTCCACAGGGGAACATTCAGTACTTC.

V gene TRBV6-5 combines with J gene TRBJ2-1; 8 nucleotides line up with TRBD1. CDR1 and CDR2 (germline): MNHEY, SVGAGI. This CDR3 spans 15 amino acids. Losses at the gene ends were 2 bases for V and 3 bases for J; bases not matched to a gene: 3. CDR3 region: CASSYDRGGYNEQFF. CDR3 in DNA: TGTGCCAGCAGTTACGACAGGGGCGGCTACAATGAGCAGTTCTTC.